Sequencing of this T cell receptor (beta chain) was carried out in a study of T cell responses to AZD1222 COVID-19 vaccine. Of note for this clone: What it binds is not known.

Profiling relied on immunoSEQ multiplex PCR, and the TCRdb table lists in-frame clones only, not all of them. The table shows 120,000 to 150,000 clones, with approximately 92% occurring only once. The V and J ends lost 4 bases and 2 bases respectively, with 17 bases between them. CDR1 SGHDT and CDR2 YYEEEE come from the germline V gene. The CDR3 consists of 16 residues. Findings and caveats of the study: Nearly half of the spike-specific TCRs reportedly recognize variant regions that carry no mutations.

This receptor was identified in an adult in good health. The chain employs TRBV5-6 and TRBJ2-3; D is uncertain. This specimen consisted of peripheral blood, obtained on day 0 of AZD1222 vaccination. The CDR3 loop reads CASSLRLGRYTDTQYF. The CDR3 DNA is TGTGCCAGCAGCCTCCGTTTGGGCCGCTACACAGATACGCAGTATTTT.